This is a list of T cell receptor beta chains from one sample in a study of T cell responses to AZD1222 COVID-19 vaccine. Profiled with immunoSEQ multiplex PCR; TCRdb holds only in-frame clones, not every one. The sample includes under 110,000 clones, about 86% seen only once; the top ten take around 1.5%. Material: peripheral blood, obtained on day 0 of AZD1222 vaccination. The origin of the receptors is an adult in good health. Each CDR3 is given with its conserved first and last residue. The D gene is left open where the match is weak. Clone size appears in some rows only: once, few, many, or a class for an expanded clone.

V gene	CDR3 length	clone size	D gene	J gene	CDR3 DNA	CDR3 protein
TRBV9	11	NA	NA	TRBJ1-2	TGTGCCAGCAGCGTAGCGGGTGGCTACACCTTC	CASSVAGGYTF
TRBV11-3	12	once	NA	TRBJ1-1	TGTGCCAGCAGCTTAGTAAGGACTGAAGCTTTCTTT	CASSLVRTEAFF
TRBV3-1/TRBV3-2	16	NA	TRBD1	TRBJ2-5	TGTGCCAGCAGCCCCCCCGGGACAGGGGGCGGAGAGACCCAGTACTTC	CASSPPGTGGGETQYF
TRBV12-5	16	once	TRBD1	TRBJ1-2	TGTGCTAGTGGTTTGGTACTTGGGACAGGGGAGTATGGCTACACCTTC	CASGLVLGTGEYGYTF
TRBV19	16	few	NA	TRBJ2-2	TGTGCCAGTAGTCCCCTTCGACAGACGAACACCGGGGAGCTGTTTTTT	CASSPLRQTNTGELFF
TRBV10-3	14	NA	NA	TRBJ2-2	TGTGCCATCAGTGAGTCAGGGTACACCGGGGAGCTGTTTTTT	CAISESGYTGELFF
TRBV28	17	NA	NA	TRBJ1-1	TGTGCCAGCAGTTTCGGTGGGGAACATCTATCGAACACTGAAGCTTTCTTT	CASSFGGEHLSNTEAFF
TRBV9	13	NA	NA	TRBJ1-2	TGTGCCAGCAGCGTAGACCACCTATATGGCTACACCTTC	CASSVDHLYGYTF
TRBV18	15	once	TRBD1	TRBJ1-1	TGTGCCAGCTCACCCGAGGGACAGGGAAGAGCCGAAGCTTTCTTT	CASSPEGQGRAEAFF
TRBV4-1	13	few	NA	TRBJ2-7	TGCGCCAGCAGCCAAGATAGGAACGCAAGACAGTACTTC	CASSQDRNARQYF
TRBV5-1	15	NA	NA	TRBJ2-7	TGCGCCAGCAGCCAAACAGGGGGGGCTGAAGTTGAGCAGTACTTC	CASSQTGGAEVEQYF
TRBV7-6	17	NA	TRBD2	TRBJ2-1	TGTGCCAGCAGCTTAGGGTCAGGGACTAGCGGAGACAATGAGCAGTTCTTC	CASSLGSGTSGDNEQFF
TRBV30	13	few	NA	TRBJ2-7	TGTGCCTGGAGTGTACGAATTGGCCAGGGCGTAAACTTC	CAWSVRIGQGVNF
TRBV5-1	11	NA	NA	TRBJ2-1	TGCGCCAGCAGCTTTCGGAATGAGCAGTTCTTC	CASSFRNEQFF
TRBV28	14	NA	NA	TRBJ1-6	TGTGCCAGCAGTTTGGGCAGACGGGATTCACCCCTCCACTTT	CASSLGRRDSPLHF
TRBV5-6	13	NA	TRBD1	TRBJ2-7	TGTGCCAGCAGCTTGGAGAGGGGGCAAGGGCAGTACTTC	CASSLERGQGQYF
TRBV5-6	14	NA	NA	TRBJ1-1	TGTGCCAGCACGATCACACCCAAGTCGTACGAAGCTTTCTTT	CASTITPKSYEAFF